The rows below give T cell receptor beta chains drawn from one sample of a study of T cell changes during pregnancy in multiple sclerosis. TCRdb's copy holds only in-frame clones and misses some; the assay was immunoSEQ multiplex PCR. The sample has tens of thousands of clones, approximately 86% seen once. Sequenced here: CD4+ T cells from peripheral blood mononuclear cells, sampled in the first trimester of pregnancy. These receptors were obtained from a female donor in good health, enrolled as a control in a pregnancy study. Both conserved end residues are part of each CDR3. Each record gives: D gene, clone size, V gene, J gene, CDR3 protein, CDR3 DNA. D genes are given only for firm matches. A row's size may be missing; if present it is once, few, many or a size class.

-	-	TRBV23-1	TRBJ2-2	CASVPGIGTGELFF	TGCGCCAGCGTCCCGGGGATCGGGACCGGGGAGCTGTTTTTT
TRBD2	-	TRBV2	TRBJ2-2	CASTGRVRSSGELFF	TGTGCCAGCACCGGGAGGGTTAGATCTTCCGGGGAGCTGTTTTTT
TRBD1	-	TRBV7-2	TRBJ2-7	CASSLVRQGHEQYF	TGTGCCAGCAGCTTAGTGAGACAGGGTCACGAGCAGTACTTC
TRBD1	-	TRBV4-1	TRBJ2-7	CASSHMGVWDSSYEQYF	TGCGCCAGCAGCCACATGGGGGTATGGGACAGTTCCTACGAGCAGTACTTC
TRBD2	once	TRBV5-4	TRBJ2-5	CASSLAQGGQTQYF	TGTGCCAGCAGCTTGGCGCAGGGAGGGCAGACCCAGTACTTC
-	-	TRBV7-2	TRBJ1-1	CASSLTVGGVKAEAFF	TGTGCCAGCAGCTTAACGGTGGGAGGGGTTAAGGCTGAAGCTTTCTTT
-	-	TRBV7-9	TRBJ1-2	CASSPQDYGYTF	TGTGCCAGCAGCCCTCAGGACTATGGCTACACCTTC
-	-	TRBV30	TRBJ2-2	CAWGGVSPNTGELFF	TGTGCCTGGGGAGGGGTGTCCCCGAACACCGGGGAGCTGTTTTTT
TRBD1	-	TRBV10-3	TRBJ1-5	CAIRDRVEQPQHF	TGTGCCATCAGAGACAGGGTGGAACAGCCCCAGCATTTT
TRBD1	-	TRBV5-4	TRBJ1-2	CASSLQGAVGYTF	TGTGCCAGCAGCCTACAGGGGGCGGTCGGCTACACCTTC
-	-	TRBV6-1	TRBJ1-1	CASSESGNTEAFF	TGTGCCAGCAGTGAATCGGGGAACACTGAAGCTTTCTTT
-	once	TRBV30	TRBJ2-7	CAWSDRHPPYEQYF	TGTGCCTGGAGTGACAGGCATCCCCCCTACGAGCAGTACTTC
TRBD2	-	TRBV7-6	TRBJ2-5	CASSFGLARGQETQYF	TGTGCCAGCAGCTTTGGACTAGCAAGAGGCCAAGAGACCCAGTACTTC
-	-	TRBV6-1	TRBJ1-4	CASSRYGSQAEKLFF	TGTGCCAGCAGTCGATACGGGTCACAAGCCGAAAAACTGTTTTTT
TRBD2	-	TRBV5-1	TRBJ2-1	CASSTGLAGARQAYNEQFF	TGCGCCAGCAGCACGGGACTAGCGGGGGCTCGGCAGGCCTACAATGAGCAGTTCTTC
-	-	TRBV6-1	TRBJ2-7	CASSELRGYEQYF	TGTGCCAGCAGTGAATTAAGGGGTTACGAGCAGTACTTC
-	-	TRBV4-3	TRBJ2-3	CASSQLANQGPDTQYF	TGCGCCAGCAGCCAATTGGCCAACCAGGGCCCAGATACGCAGTATTTT
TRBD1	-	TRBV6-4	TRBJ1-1	CASRRDRGTEAFF	TGTGCCAGCAGACGGGACAGGGGCACTGAAGCTTTCTTT
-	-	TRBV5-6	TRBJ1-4	CASSAGVTNEKLFF	TGTGCCAGCAGCGCCGGGGTGACTAATGAAAAACTGTTTTTT
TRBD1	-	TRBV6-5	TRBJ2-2	CASSLDRGNTGELFF	TGTGCCAGCAGTCTGGACAGGGGGAACACCGGGGAGCTGTTTTTT
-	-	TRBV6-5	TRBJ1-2	CASSSLGQGIHTF	TGTGCCAGCAGTTCCCTTGGCCAGGGTATCCACACCTTC
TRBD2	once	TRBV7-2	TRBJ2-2	CASSYPGLAGSTGELFF	TGTGCCAGCAGCTACCCGGGACTAGCGGGGAGTACCGGGGAGCTGTTTTTT